The 30 T cell receptor beta chains below all came from one sample that was sequenced in a study of blood T cell repertoires in COVID-19 (dated by TCRdb to about 2020). Library generation was performed with the immunoSEQ multiplex PCR assay. TCRdb obtained this table from immuneACCESS and retained in-frame rearrangements with V and J assigned. These tables miss some clones; where compared with another copy, unresolved V genes account for less than half of the shortfall, and the remainder is unexplained. The sample table lists around 300,000 clones, about 87% of them with a count of one. The ten largest clones take up 2.5% to 3.5% of the sample. The sequenced sample was PBMCs or T cells enriched from blood (not recorded which). Receptors were obtained from a woman between 45 and 65 years old who had recovered from COVID-19.

This chain joins TRBV27 and TRBJ2-2; perhaps TRBD2 as D (6 bases). Trimming cost V 3 bases and J 7 bases, with 12 bases left between them. The V gene's germline CDR1 is MNHEY and CDR2 SMNVEV (reference sequence). This CDR3 region has 14 residues. CDR3 nucleotides: TGTGCCAGCAGTTTTCTCGGGACTGGCGGGGAGCTGTTTTTT. Translated, it gives CASSFLGTGGELFF.

The CDR3 bases are TGTGCCAGCATTAACCAGGGAGGGGGGAACACCGGGGAGCTGTTTTTT. This encodes CASINQGGGNTGELFF. The chain recombines TRBV28 with TRBJ2-2, with D maybe TRBD2 (7 bases). CDR3 length equals 16 residues. The germline V gene encodes CDR1 MDHEN and CDR2 SYDVKM. The V and J ends lost 7 bases and 1 base respectively, with 16 bases between them.

The V gene is TRBV24-1, the J gene TRBJ2-1; 11 positions agree with TRBD2. J lost 4 bases, V lost 4 bases, and 8 bases had no gene match. The CDR3 spans 17 residues. Per germline, CDR1 KGHDR and CDR2 SFDVKD. Written as DNA, the CDR3 is TGTGCCACCAGTGACCAAAAAGGGACTAGCGGTTACAATGAGCAGTTCTTC. It encodes CATSDQKGTSGYNEQFF.

The V call is TRBV20-1, the J call TRBJ2-1; D unresolved. Between the trimmed V and J ends, which lost 6 bases and 10 bases, there was a span of 10 bases. The CDR3 covers 10 residues. CDR1 and CDR2 from the germline V gene are DFQATT and SNEGSKA (reference sequence). CDR3 in amino acids: CSALTPEQFF. In DNA form, the CDR3 reads TGCAGTGCCCTAACTCCCGAGCAGTTCTTC.

V is TRBV4-3 and J is TRBJ2-3; a weak D match, TRBD1 (6 bases). The CDR3 is 14 residues long. V lost 0 bases and J 5 bases, leaving 9 bases between the germline ends. Germline V gene sequence: CDR1 LGHNA, CDR2 YSLEER. CDR3 nucleotide sequence: TGCGCCAGCAGCCAAGAGGACAGCGGAGATACGCAGTATTTT. This gives the protein CASSQEDSGDTQYF.

The V and J genes are TRBV7-3 and TRBJ2-1; 11 bases are shared with TRBD2. CDR1 and CDR2 from the germline V gene are SGHTA and FQGTGA. The CDR3 runs 15 residues. V gave up 0 bases and J gave up 9 bases; unmatched junction bases: 4. CDR3 nucleotides: TGTGCCAGCAGCTTAACTAGCGGGAGGGCCTCTGAGCAGTTCTTC. The encoded protein is CASSLTSGRASEQFF.

The chain combines TRBV7-2 with TRBJ2-5; D is uncertain. This CDR3 is built from 15 residues. With 8 bases removed from V and 5 bases from J, the gap between germline ends came to 21 bases. Germline CDR1 is SGHTA and CDR2 is FQGNSA. The CDR3 loop reads CASLLVAGLSETQYF. The CDR3 coding sequence is TGTGCCAGCCTTCTGGTTGCAGGTCTCTCGGAGACCCAGTACTTC.

The CDR3 sequence: CASSERPGHINYGYTF. The CDR3 DNA follows: TGTGCCAGCAGCGAACGACCGGGACACATTAACTATGGCTACACCTTC. The chain uses TRBV9 and TRBJ1-2; D is perhaps TRBD1 (6 bases). The CDR3 contains 16 residues. Germline lookup yields CDR1 SGDLS and CDR2 YYNGEE. The V end was cut by 3 bases, the J end by 1 base, with 16 bases between.

The V call is TRBV21-1, the J call TRBJ2-7; the table calls TRBD1, which could not be checked here. TRBV21-1 represents a pseudogene. CDR3 length: 15 amino acids. CDR3 protein: CASSKVGLQEYEQYF. The CDR3 region has the DNA TGTGCCAGCAGCAAAGTTGGGCTCCAAGAATACGAGCAGTACTTC.

This clone turned up a few times. V and J are TRBV20-1 and TRBJ1-1, with D perhaps TRBD1 (6 bases). Germline V lookup: CDR1 DFQATT, CDR2 SNEGSKA (reference sequence). The CDR3 length is 11 residues. The germline V and J ends were trimmed by 7 bases and 9 bases, with 15 bases remaining between them. CDR3: CSVSGQIQAFF. CDR3 nucleotides: TGCAGTGTCTCAGGACAGATACAAGCTTTCTTT.

The V gene is TRBV7-3, the J gene TRBJ1-6; 8 bases line up with TRBD1. Germline assignment: CDR1 SGHTA and CDR2 FQGTGA. V was clipped by 6 bases and J by 7 bases; unmatched bases: 8. The CDR3 runs to 15 residues. The CDR3 bases are TGTGCCAGCAGTGTGGACAGGGTAAAAAATTCACCCCTCCACTTT. Translated: CASSVDRVKNSPLHF.

The V and J genes are TRBV6-5 and TRBJ2-1, with a possible D match to TRBD1 (5 bases). Deletions cut 5 bases from V and 3 bases from J, with 5 bases between. The CDR3 consists of 12 residues. CDR1 is MNHEY and CDR2 is SVGAGI in the germline V gene. The CDR3 region is CASSRGYNEQFF. In nucleotides, the CDR3 is TGTGCCAGCAGTAGGGGCTACAATGAGCAGTTCTTC.

The rearrangement uses TRBV10-1 and TRBJ2-7, with 11 bases identical to TRBD2. CDR1 WNHNN and CDR2 SYGVQD come from the germline V gene (reference sequence). Trimming removed 3 bases from V and 5 bases from J; junction bases left unmatched: 9. The CDR3 runs 16 residues. The CDR3 loop is CASSEGLAGRRDEQYF. The CDR3 nucleotides are TGCGCCAGCAGTGAAGGACTAGCGGGCCGGAGGGACGAGCAGTACTTC.

This clone has just one count. The rearrangement links TRBV6-5 to TRBJ1-1; 9 bases line up with TRBD1. CDR1 MNHEY and CDR2 SVGAGI come from the germline V gene. With V trimmed by 0 bases and J by 5 bases, 7 bases remained unmatched. The CDR3 has 16 amino acids. Here the CDR3 DNA reads TGTGCCAGCAGTTACTCGAAGGGACAGGGTCGAACTGAAGCTTTCTTT. It encodes CASSYSKGQGRTEAFF.

The chain employs TRBV4-2 and TRBJ1-2; TRBD1 aligns across 7 bases. V dropped 2 bases and J dropped 3; count of bases not matched to a gene: 9. The CDR3 extends over 16 amino acids. CDR1 and CDR2 from the germline V gene are LGHNA and YNFKEQ. The CDR3: CASSQWFGGTDYGYTF. The CDR3, as DNA: TGTGCCAGCAGCCAATGGTTCGGAGGGACAGACTATGGCTACACCTTC.

The V call is TRBV7-9, the J call TRBJ2-1, with unresolved D. There are 13 residues in the CDR3. Germline V gene data show CDR1 as SEHNR and CDR2 as FQNEAQ (reference sequence). V lost 2 bases and J lost 7, with 9 bases in between. CDR3 amino acids: CASSLMAGNEQFF. The CDR3 coding sequence is TGTGCCAGCAGCTTAATGGCCGGGAATGAGCAGTTCTTC.

The chain couples TRBV15 to TRBJ2-5; unclear D gene. Germline-derived CDR1 and CDR2 are LNHNV and YYDKDF (reference sequence). V shed 0 bases and J shed 4 bases, with 6 bases lying between them. CDR3 length: 13 amino acids. CDR3 loop: CATSRDSRETQYF. The CDR3, as DNA: TGTGCCACCAGCAGAGATTCCCGAGAGACCCAGTACTTC.

Comments on this clone: This sequence may be a read error, since a much larger clone differs from it by one base. This chain connects TRBV7-3 to TRBJ2-1, with D possibly being TRBD2 (5 bases). CDR3 length: 15 residues. Germline V gives CDR1 SGHTA, CDR2 FQGTGA. CDR3 amino acids: CASSLGSGTHNKQFF. The CDR3 nucleotides are TGTGCCAGCAGCTTAGGAAGCGGCACACACAATAAGCAGTTCTTC.

CDR3 sequence: CASSFRREPPDTQYF. CDR3 coding DNA: TGTGCCAGCAGCTTCCGGCGGGAGCCCCCAGATACGCAGTATTTT. This chain uses TRBV5-4 with TRBJ2-3; 7 bases are shared with TRBD2. The CDR3 is made up of 15 amino acids. Germline V gene data show CDR1 as SGHNT and CDR2 as YYREEE (reference sequence). V lost 2 bases, J lost 4 bases, and 7 bases stayed unmatched.

V usage is TRBV13 and J usage is TRBJ1-1; D ambiguous. The CDR3 sequence is 14 residues long. The V end was cut by 7 bases, the J end by 0 bases, with 12 bases between. CDR1 is PRHDT, CDR2 FYEKMQ, per germline (reference sequence). This chain's CDR3 is CASTKRRVNTEAFF. The DNA of the CDR3 is TGTGCCAGCACCAAAAGGAGGGTGAACACTGAAGCTTTCTTT.

The chain uses TRBV4-3 and TRBJ1-2; D remains unclear. The CDR3 loop spans 15 amino acids. The ends were cut back, 4 bases at V and 0 bases at J, with 12 bases in the middle. Germline V gene sequence: CDR1 LGHNA, CDR2 YSLEER. CDR3 region: CASSPLEKSNYGYTF. Here the CDR3 DNA reads TGCGCCAGCAGCCCCCTGGAGAAATCTAACTATGGCTACACCTTC.

V and J are TRBV19 and TRBJ1-5, with D perhaps matching TRBD1 (6 bases). The CDR3 has 15 amino acids. The ends were cut back, 7 bases at V and 6 bases at J, with 19 bases in the middle. Germline V CDR1 and CDR2: LNHDA, SQIVND (reference sequence). The CDR3 sequence: CASNKGHRVRQPQHF. In DNA form, the CDR3 reads TGTGCCAGTAATAAGGGTCACAGGGTTCGTCAGCCCCAGCATTTT.

The rearrangement links TRBV6-5 to TRBJ1-1; TRBD1 matches at 8 bases. The CDR3 length is 12 residues. V gave up 5 bases and J gave up 11 bases; unmatched junction bases: 7. Germline V CDR1 and CDR2: MNHEY, SVGAGI. CDR3 nucleotide sequence: TGTGCCAGCAGTCGCGGACAGGGCTACGCTTTCTTT. Residues: CASSRGQGYAFF.

This rearrangement joins TRBV6-1 to TRBJ2-7; 12 nucleotides line up with TRBD2. Looked up from germline, CDR1 is MNHNS and CDR2 is SASEGT. The CDR3 runs 19 residues. The V gene end was trimmed by 4 bases and the J gene end by 2 bases; junction bases not matched to a gene: 15. The CDR3 DNA is TGTGCCAGCAGTGTTTCTAGCGGGAGGGCCACGGGGTACCCCTACGAGCAGTACTTC. Translating gives CASSVSSGRATGYPYEQYF.

The genes are TRBV28 and TRBJ1-6; D not resolved. With 2 bases removed from V and 7 bases from J, the gap between germline ends came to 12 bases. The CDR3 sequence is 15 residues long. Germline-derived CDR1 and CDR2 are MDHEN and SYDVKM. This CDR3 is CASSLMEMWNSPLHF. CDR3 sequence (DNA): TGTGCCAGCAGTTTAATGGAGATGTGGAATTCACCCCTCCACTTT.

The rearrangement joins TRBV2 to TRBJ1-2; D possibly corresponds to TRBD1 (5 bases). Germline lookup yields CDR1 SNHLY and CDR2 FYNNEI. V was pared by 6 bases and J by 7 bases, with 21 bases between. This CDR3 is 15 amino acids long. The CDR3 DNA follows: TGTGCCAGCAGAGGCAGGGCCGCTATTTTAGGTGGCTACACCTTC. Translating gives CASRGRAAILGGYTF.

The gene calls are TRBV6-4 and TRBJ2-7, with 10 bases aligning to TRBD2. V lost 0 bases, J lost 0 bases, and 8 bases stayed unmatched. The CDR3 is 18 amino acids. Germline V gene sequence: CDR1 MRHNA, CDR2 SNTAGT. The CDR3 region is CASSDSKYLAGVSYEQYF. Here the CDR3 DNA reads TGTGCCAGCAGTGACTCGAAGTATCTAGCGGGGGTCTCCTACGAGCAGTACTTC.

The V and J genes are TRBV19 and TRBJ2-1; 14 bases match TRBD2. This CDR3 spans 15 amino acids. The V gene's germline CDR1 is LNHDA and CDR2 SQIVND (reference sequence). The V segment lost 9 bases and the J segment 6 bases; nucleotides outside the gene matches: 7. CDR3 DNA: TGTGCCAGCCAAACCGGGACTAGCGGGAGCAATGAGCAGTTCTTC. This gives the protein CASQTGTSGSNEQFF.

This clone has a single count. The rearrangement joins TRBV28 to TRBJ1-2; 8 bases are a match to TRBD1. Looked up from germline, CDR1 is MDHEN and CDR2 is SYDVKM. The CDR3 covers 16 residues. Germline trimming cut 2 bases from V and 1 base from J; bases unmatched to any gene: 6. The CDR3: CASSLLPGGRNYGYTF. The CDR3 DNA follows: TGTGCCAGCAGTTTACTACCAGGGGGCCGTAACTATGGCTACACCTTC.

The rearrangement links TRBV4-3 to TRBJ1-2; 7 bases match TRBD1. Trimming cost V 0 bases and J 7 bases; bases outside gene matches: 5. The CDR3 length is 14 residues. The germline gives CDR1 LGHNA, CDR2 YSLEER. The CDR3 nucleotides are TGCGCCAGCAGCCAAGACAGGGGGACGGGTGGCTACACCTTC. Its translation is CASSQDRGTGGYTF.